The 26 T cell receptor beta chains listed next were all sequenced from one sample in a study of blood T cell repertoires in COVID-19. The data were produced by immunoSEQ multiplex PCR, yet TCRdb's version contains in-frame clones alone and is incomplete. Among 99,000 or so clones listed, around 83% were seen once. The sequenced material came from peripheral blood. The receptor set was obtained from a woman of 80 years or more with active or convalescent COVID-19.

In DNA, the CDR3 is TGTGCCAGCAGCCCAGCTCAGGGGCCTGGGAATCAGCCCCAGCATTTT. Its protein product is CASSPAQGPGNQPQHF. J is TRBJ1-5 and V is TRBV7-8, with D maybe TRBD1 (6 bases). Germline-derived CDR1 and CDR2 are SGHVS and FQNEAQ. This CDR3 spans 16 amino acids. V lost 5 bases and J lost 4, with 18 bases in between.

CDR3 region: CASSIGQGVRETQYF. CDR3 nucleotides: TGTGCCAGCAGTATCGGACAGGGGGTAAGGGAGACCCAGTACTTC. V usage is TRBV27 and J usage is TRBJ2-5; 10 bases match TRBD1. CDR3 length: 15 amino acids. Germline assignment: CDR1 MNHEY and CDR2 SMNVEV (reference sequence). The ends lost 5 bases at V and 5 bases at J; junction bases unmatched: 8.

V gene TRBV10-3 combines with J gene TRBJ2-3, with TRBD2 identical over 9 bases. The CDR3 runs 15 residues. Trimming took 4 bases from V and 3 from J; bases not matched to a gene: 5. Germline V gives CDR1 ENHRY, CDR2 SYGVKD. CDR3 region: CAISVSGGNTDTQYF. In nucleotides, the CDR3 is TGTGCCATCAGTGTCAGCGGGGGGAATACAGATACGCAGTATTTT.

This clone showed up just once. Here the CDR3 reads CASSFRVFGEQYF. Here the CDR3 DNA reads TGTGCCAGCAGCTTCAGGGTTTTCGGCGAGCAGTACTTC. The rearrangement links TRBV7-2 to TRBJ2-7; tentatively, D is TRBD1 (5 bases). CDR1 and CDR2 from the germline V gene are SGHTA and FQGNSA. The CDR3 contains 13 residues. The V end lost 3 bases, the J end lost 6 bases, and 12 bases lay between the germline ends.

In its sample, this clone was seen a few times. The chain recombines TRBV29-1 with TRBJ1-2, with D possibly matching TRBD1 (6 bases). Trimming cost V 5 bases and J 8 bases, with 15 bases left between them. The germline CDR1 and CDR2 sequences are SQVTM and ANQGSEA. The length of the CDR3 is 12 residues. Written as DNA, the CDR3 is TGCAGCGTTTCTACAGGGTTACGGGGCTACACCTTC. Protein sequence: CSVSTGLRGYTF.

This chain links TRBV20-1 with TRBJ1-1; D remains ambiguous. The CDR3 totals 15 residues. Germline V gives CDR1 DFQATT, CDR2 SNEGSKA (reference sequence). Trimming took 3 bases from V and 0 from J, leaving 14 bases between them. CDR3 sequence: CSASPIGRLNTEAFF. CDR3 DNA sequence: TGCAGTGCTAGTCCTATCGGCAGGTTGAACACTGAAGCTTTCTTT.

CDR3 in DNA: TGCAGTGCTAGTGGGACAGGGGCCTACAATGAGCAGTTCTTC. Translated, it gives CSASGTGAYNEQFF. The chain couples TRBV20-1 to TRBJ2-1; TRBD1 aligns across 10 bases. J gave up 2 bases and V 3 bases, and 1 base lay outside the gene matches. This CDR3 has 14 residues. CDR1 and CDR2 from the germline V gene are DFQATT and SNEGSKA (reference sequence).

Only one count was recorded for this clone. V and J are TRBV6-5 and TRBJ2-6; tentative D call: TRBD1 (5 bases). Trimming shortened V by 5 bases and J by 1 base, and 9 bases separated the two germline ends. This CDR3 comprises 15 residues. The germline CDR1 and CDR2 sequences are MNHEY and SVGAGI. This CDR3 reads CASSQRGSGANVLTF. For the CDR3, the DNA is TGTGCCAGCAGTCAAAGGGGTTCTGGGGCCAACGTCCTGACTTTC.

The gene calls are TRBV19 and TRBJ1-2, with 10 bases matching TRBD1. The CDR3 contains 13 residues. V shed 9 bases, J shed 5 bases, and the junction held 6 bases outside the gene matches. CDR1 is LNHDA, CDR2 SQIVND, per germline (reference sequence). CDR3 sequence (DNA): TGTGCCAGCGGGACAGGGGAAGGGTATGGCTACACCTTC. Protein: CASGTGEGYGYTF.

The chain couples TRBV18 to TRBJ1-4; TRBD1 aligns across 8 bases. CDR1 is KGHSH, CDR2 LQKENI, per germline. The J segment lost 5 bases and the V segment lost 2 bases, leaving 10 bases of the junction unmatched. The CDR3 loop spans 17 amino acids. In DNA form, the CDR3 reads TGTGCCAGCTCACCAAGGGGTCGAGGACAGGGAAATGAAAAACTGTTTTTT. This encodes CASSPRGRGQGNEKLFF. The variable domain in full, with the rest retrieved from reference TRBV18 and TRBJ1-4, is NAGVMQNPRHLVRRRGQEARLRCSPMKGHSHVYWYRQLPEEGLKFMVYLQKENIIDESGMPKERFSAEFPKEGPSILRIQQVVRGDSAAYFCASSPRGRGQGNEKLFFGSGTQLSVL.

The gene calls are TRBV7-2 and TRBJ2-7, with D hard to call. Trimming took 1 base from V and 0 from J, leaving 16 bases between them. Germline values: CDR1 SGHTA, CDR2 FQGNSA. CDR3 length: 17 amino acids. CDR3 region: CASSLVAVTHRSYEQYF. For the CDR3, the DNA is TGTGCCAGCAGCTTAGTCGCAGTTACCCATCGCTCCTACGAGCAGTACTTC.

This clone was seen just once. This rearrangement joins TRBV24-1 to TRBJ2-3; 8 nucleotides agree with TRBD1. CDR3 length: 16 amino acids. V gave up 9 bases and J gave up 4 bases; unmatched junction bases: 14. Looked up from germline, CDR1 is KGHDR and CDR2 is SFDVKD. The CDR3 here is CATGDKDRVNPDTQYF. The CDR3 DNA reads as TGTGCCACCGGGGACAAGGACAGGGTGAATCCAGATACGCAGTATTTT.

About this clone: One junction end does not reproduce the germline sequence, and a read error may be involved. J is TRBJ2-2 and V is TRBV7-7, with TRBD1 identical over 7 bases. The CDR3 is 17 residues long. The germline V gene encodes CDR1 SSHAT and CDR2 FNYEAQ (reference sequence). Written as DNA, the CDR3 is TGTGCTAGCAGCCCCACCCTAGGGACAGTGAACACCGGGGAGCTGTTTTTT. It is translated as CASSPTLGTVNTGELFF.

The rearrangement joins TRBV28 to TRBJ1-2, with 9 bases lining up with TRBD1. CDR1 and CDR2 from the germline V gene are MDHEN and SYDVKM. V lost 2 bases to trimming and J lost 5 bases; unmatched junction nucleotides: 3. The CDR3 extends over 14 amino acids. The CDR3 reads CASSLIQGAYGYTF. The CDR3 DNA is TGTGCCAGCAGTTTAATACAGGGGGCATATGGCTACACCTTC.

This chain links TRBV5-5 with TRBJ1-2; 8 positions match TRBD1. The V segment lost 2 bases and the J segment 6 bases; nucleotides outside the gene matches: 3. Germline-derived CDR1 and CDR2 are SGHKS and YYEKEE (reference sequence). The CDR3 runs to 13 residues. The CDR3 nucleotides read TGTGCCAGCAGCTTCCAGGGGGCTCATGGCTACACCTTC. The encoded protein is CASSFQGAHGYTF.

The CDR3 coding sequence is TGTGCCTGGAGTGTTTCGCGGATGAACACTGAAGCTTTCTTT. This sequence encodes CAWSVSRMNTEAFF. The J gene is TRBJ1-1, the V gene TRBV30; no firm D call. Germline V gives CDR1 GTSNPN, CDR2 SVGIG (reference sequence). Trimming took off 0 bases at V and 0 bases at J, with 8 bases between the two ends. CDR3 size: 14 residues.

The rearrangement joins TRBV11-2 to TRBJ2-2; D gene unclear. CDR1 SGHAT and CDR2 FQNNGV come from the germline V gene. The germline V and J ends were trimmed by 3 bases and 5 bases, with 13 bases remaining between them. The CDR3 loop spans 15 amino acids. CDR3 in amino acids: CASSFAQASTGELFF. CDR3 in DNA: TGTGCCAGCAGCTTCGCTCAGGCCTCGACCGGGGAGCTGTTTTTT.

The chain recombines TRBV5-1 with TRBJ1-6; no definite D call. V lost 4 bases to trimming and J lost 1 base, with 9 bases between them. This CDR3 is built from 15 residues. Germline CDR1 SGHRS, CDR2 YFSETQ. Here the CDR3 DNA reads TGCGCCAGCAGCGAGGCCCCTTCCTATAATTCACCCCTCCACTTT. Its translation: CASSEAPSYNSPLHF.

The chain employs TRBV7-2 and TRBJ1-2; 8 nucleotides agree with TRBD1. Trimming cost V 4 bases and J 5 bases; bases outside gene matches: 3. Germline CDR1 reads SGHTA; CDR2 reads FQGNSA. CDR3 length equals 13 residues. CDR3: CASSSRQGYGYTF. CDR3 sequence (DNA): TGTGCCAGCAGCTCCCGACAGGGGTATGGCTACACCTTC.

The J gene is TRBJ2-3, the V gene TRBV10-2; 8 bases line up with TRBD2. V gave up 8 bases and J gave up 5 bases; unmatched junction bases: 9. This CDR3 spans 14 amino acids. Germline assignment: CDR1 WSHSY and CDR2 SAAADI. The CDR3 DNA is TGCGCCAGCCATTCTACTAGCGGAGAAGATACGCAGTATTTT. This translates into CASHSTSGEDTQYF.

The CDR3 is CASSLGQGDTGELFF. In DNA form, the CDR3 reads TGTGCCAGCAGCTTGGGGCAGGGGGACACCGGGGAGCTGTTTTTT. This sequence joins TRBV5-6 and TRBJ2-2; TRBD1 agrees at 7 bases. This CDR3 spans 15 amino acids. The V gene's germline CDR1 is SGHDT and CDR2 YYEEEE. V dropped 0 bases and J dropped 3; count of bases not matched to a gene: 2.

CDR3 region: CASSSGRATDTQYF. The CDR3 DNA reads TGCGCCAGCAGCAGCGGGAGGGCTACAGATACGCAGTATTTT. The J gene is TRBJ2-3, the V gene TRBV5-1; 10 bases are shared with TRBD2. This CDR3 region has 14 residues. With V trimmed by 4 bases and J by 3 bases, 2 bases remained unmatched. Germline V CDR1 and CDR2: SGHRS, YFSETQ.

The gene calls are TRBV14 and TRBJ2-3; TRBD1 agrees at 9 bases. Trimming cost V 3 bases and J 3 bases; bases outside gene matches: 4. The CDR3 is made up of 15 amino acids. The germline CDR1 and CDR2 sequences are SGHDN and FVKESK. The CDR3 bases are TGTGCCAGCAGCCAGGACAGGGGATGGACAGATACGCAGTATTTT. Amino acid sequence: CASSQDRGWTDTQYF. The whole variable domain, remainder taken from reference TRBV14 and TRBJ2-3, is EAGVTQFPSHSVIEKGQTVTLRCDPISGHDNLYWYRRVMGKEIKFLLHFVKESKQDESGMPNNRFLAERTGGTYSTLKVQPAELEDSGVYFCASSQDRGWTDTQYFGPGTRLTVL.

CDR3 sequence: CASSTASDSNQPQHF. DNA for the CDR3: TGTGCCAGCAGCACAGCATCGGATAGCAATCAGCCCCAGCATTTT. This chain joins TRBV2 and TRBJ1-5; unclear D gene. The CDR3 sequence is 15 residues long. V lost 6 bases, J lost 0 bases, and 12 bases lay in between. The germline V gene has CDR1 SNHLY and CDR2 FYNNEI.

This clone was counted a single time. The V call is TRBV12-3 or TRBV12-4, the J call TRBJ1-5; D unresolved. The CDR3 sequence is 13 residues long. The V and J ends lost 5 bases and 7 bases respectively, with 12 bases between them. The CDR3 DNA reads TGTGCCAGCAGTCCGGGAACCAGGCAGCCCCAGCATTTT. Amino acids: CASSPGTRQPQHF.

The chain is built from TRBV3-1 (or the pseudogene TRBV3-2) and TRBJ1-4, with a possible D match to TRBD1 (5 bases). The CDR3 covers 13 residues. CDR1 LGHDT and CDR2 YNNKEL come from the germline V gene (reference sequence). V was shortened by 4 bases and J by 5 bases, with 8 bases between the two germline ends. The CDR3 DNA reads as TGTGCCAGCAGCCCAGGGTTAAATGAAAAACTGTTTTTT. Amino acids: CASSPGLNEKLFF.